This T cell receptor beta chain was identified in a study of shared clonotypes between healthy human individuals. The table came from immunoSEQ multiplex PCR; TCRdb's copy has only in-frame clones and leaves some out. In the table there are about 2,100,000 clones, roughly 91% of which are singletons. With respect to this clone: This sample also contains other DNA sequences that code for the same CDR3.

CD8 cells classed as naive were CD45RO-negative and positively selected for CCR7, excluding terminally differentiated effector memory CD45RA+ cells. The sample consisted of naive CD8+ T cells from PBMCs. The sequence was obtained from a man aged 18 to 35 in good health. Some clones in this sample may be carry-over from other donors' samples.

The chain's CDR3 is CASSLSGEQFF. For the CDR3, the DNA is TGTGCCAGCAGCCTTAGCGGTGAGCAGTTCTTC. The V and J genes are TRBV7-9 and TRBJ2-1, with D perhaps matching TRBD2 (6 bases). CDR3 length: 11 amino acids. CDR1 is SEHNR, CDR2 FQNEAQ, per germline (reference sequence). Trimming shortened V by 5 bases and J by 9 bases, and 8 bases separated the two germline ends.